This T cell receptor (beta chain) was observed in a study of CD8 T cells in ankylosing spondylitis. TCR beta libraries were made by quantitative 5'-RACE with molecular barcodes. Each CDR3 protein is one row after TCRdb ran MiXCR on the 5' RACE reads. This sample has 250,000 to 400,000 distinct CDR3 sequences, with roughly 10% found just once. This clonotype was detected ten times or more. Its antigen is unidentified. Notes on the study in general: Disease-linked clones bore a CD8+ phenotype, appearing relatively rarely in peripheral blood. About 8 highly homologous variants made up a TCR beta motif, and this motif appeared characteristic of ankylosing spondylitis blood. Significant enrichment of disease-linked clones was reportedly seen in matched ankylosing spondylitis synovial fluid.

V was clipped by 2 bases and J by 2 bases, with 12 bases between them. The CDR3 runs to 15 residues. CDR1 and CDR2 (germline): MNHEY, SMNVEV (reference sequence). The sequence was collected from a female donor with ankylosing spondylitis or in good health (not recorded which). This chain connects TRBV27 to TRBJ2-5; perhaps TRBD1 as D (7 bases). Sequencing used blood, either unsorted or a sorted T cell fraction (not recorded which). The CDR3 DNA follows: TGTGCCAGCAGTTTACGCGGGACAGCACAAGAGACCCAGTACTTC. This sequence encodes CASSLRGTAQETQYF.